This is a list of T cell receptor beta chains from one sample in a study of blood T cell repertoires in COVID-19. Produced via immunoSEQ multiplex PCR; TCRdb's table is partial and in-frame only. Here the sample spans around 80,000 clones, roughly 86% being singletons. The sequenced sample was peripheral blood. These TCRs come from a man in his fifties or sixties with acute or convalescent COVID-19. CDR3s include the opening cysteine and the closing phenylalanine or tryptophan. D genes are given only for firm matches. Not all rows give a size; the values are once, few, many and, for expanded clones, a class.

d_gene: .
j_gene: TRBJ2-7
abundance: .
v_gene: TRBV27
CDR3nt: TGTGCCAGTCAGGGTAGGTCCGAGCAGTACTTC
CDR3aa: CASQGRSEQYF

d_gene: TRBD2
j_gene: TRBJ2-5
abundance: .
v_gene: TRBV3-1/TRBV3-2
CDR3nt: TGTGCCAGCAGCCCTACTCAGCGGGAGGGCCTTCGGCAAGAGACCCAGTACTTC
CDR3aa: CASSPTQREGLRQETQYF

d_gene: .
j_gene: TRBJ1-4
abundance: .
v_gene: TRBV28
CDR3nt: TGTGCCAGCAGGGGGCAAAGTAATGAAAAACTGTTTTTT
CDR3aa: CASRGQSNEKLFF

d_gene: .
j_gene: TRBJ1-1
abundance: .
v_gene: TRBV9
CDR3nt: TGTGCCAGCAGCAGGAGGGTGAACACTGAAGCTTTCTTT
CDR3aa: CASSRRVNTEAFF

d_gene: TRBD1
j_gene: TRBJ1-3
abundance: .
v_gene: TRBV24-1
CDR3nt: TGTGCCACACGGACAGGCGGTTTTGGAAACACCATATATTTT
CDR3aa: CATRTGGFGNTIYF

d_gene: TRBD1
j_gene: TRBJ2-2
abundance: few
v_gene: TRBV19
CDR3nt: TGTGCCAGTAGTATGCAGGGGGTTTCGGCCGGGGAGCTGTTTTTT
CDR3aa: CASSMQGVSAGELFF

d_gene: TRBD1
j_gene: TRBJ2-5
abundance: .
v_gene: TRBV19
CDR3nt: TGTGCCAGTAGCGGCCCTCGACAGGGTCAGGGAGAGACCCAGTACTTC
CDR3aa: CASSGPRQGQGETQYF

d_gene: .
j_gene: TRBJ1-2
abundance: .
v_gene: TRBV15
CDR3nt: TGTGCCACCAGGGGCCGGGGCAGGGGATGGATTAATGGCTACACCTTC
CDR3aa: CATRGRGRGWINGYTF

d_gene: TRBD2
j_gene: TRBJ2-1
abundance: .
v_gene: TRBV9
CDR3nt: TGTGCCAGCAGCGCTAGCGGTGGAAGGGCCTACAATGAGCAGTTCTTC
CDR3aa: CASSASGGRAYNEQFF

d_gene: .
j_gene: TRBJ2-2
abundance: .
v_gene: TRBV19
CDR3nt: TGTGCCAGCCTACAGGCTCCAAGAGCCGGGGAGCTGTTTTTT
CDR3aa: CASLQAPRAGELFF

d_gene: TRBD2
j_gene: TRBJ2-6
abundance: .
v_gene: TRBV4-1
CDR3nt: TGCGCCAGCAGCCAAGATGTGAGCGGGAGAATGACTGGGGCCAACGTCCTGACTTTC
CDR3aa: CASSQDVSGRMTGANVLTF

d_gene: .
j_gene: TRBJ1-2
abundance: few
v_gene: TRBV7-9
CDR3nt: TGTGCCAGCAGCCTGGACTTACTCGGGTATGGCTACACCTTC
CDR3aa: CASSLDLLGYGYTF

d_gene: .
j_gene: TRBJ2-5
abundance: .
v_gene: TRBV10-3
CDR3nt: TGTGCCATCAGTGTAACAGCTTGGGAGACCCAGTACTTC
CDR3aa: CAISVTAWETQYF

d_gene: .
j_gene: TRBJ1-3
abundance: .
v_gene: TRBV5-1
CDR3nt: TGCGCCAGCAGCCCTATAGCGGAGGGTGGAAACACCATATATTTT
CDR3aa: CASSPIAEGGNTIYF